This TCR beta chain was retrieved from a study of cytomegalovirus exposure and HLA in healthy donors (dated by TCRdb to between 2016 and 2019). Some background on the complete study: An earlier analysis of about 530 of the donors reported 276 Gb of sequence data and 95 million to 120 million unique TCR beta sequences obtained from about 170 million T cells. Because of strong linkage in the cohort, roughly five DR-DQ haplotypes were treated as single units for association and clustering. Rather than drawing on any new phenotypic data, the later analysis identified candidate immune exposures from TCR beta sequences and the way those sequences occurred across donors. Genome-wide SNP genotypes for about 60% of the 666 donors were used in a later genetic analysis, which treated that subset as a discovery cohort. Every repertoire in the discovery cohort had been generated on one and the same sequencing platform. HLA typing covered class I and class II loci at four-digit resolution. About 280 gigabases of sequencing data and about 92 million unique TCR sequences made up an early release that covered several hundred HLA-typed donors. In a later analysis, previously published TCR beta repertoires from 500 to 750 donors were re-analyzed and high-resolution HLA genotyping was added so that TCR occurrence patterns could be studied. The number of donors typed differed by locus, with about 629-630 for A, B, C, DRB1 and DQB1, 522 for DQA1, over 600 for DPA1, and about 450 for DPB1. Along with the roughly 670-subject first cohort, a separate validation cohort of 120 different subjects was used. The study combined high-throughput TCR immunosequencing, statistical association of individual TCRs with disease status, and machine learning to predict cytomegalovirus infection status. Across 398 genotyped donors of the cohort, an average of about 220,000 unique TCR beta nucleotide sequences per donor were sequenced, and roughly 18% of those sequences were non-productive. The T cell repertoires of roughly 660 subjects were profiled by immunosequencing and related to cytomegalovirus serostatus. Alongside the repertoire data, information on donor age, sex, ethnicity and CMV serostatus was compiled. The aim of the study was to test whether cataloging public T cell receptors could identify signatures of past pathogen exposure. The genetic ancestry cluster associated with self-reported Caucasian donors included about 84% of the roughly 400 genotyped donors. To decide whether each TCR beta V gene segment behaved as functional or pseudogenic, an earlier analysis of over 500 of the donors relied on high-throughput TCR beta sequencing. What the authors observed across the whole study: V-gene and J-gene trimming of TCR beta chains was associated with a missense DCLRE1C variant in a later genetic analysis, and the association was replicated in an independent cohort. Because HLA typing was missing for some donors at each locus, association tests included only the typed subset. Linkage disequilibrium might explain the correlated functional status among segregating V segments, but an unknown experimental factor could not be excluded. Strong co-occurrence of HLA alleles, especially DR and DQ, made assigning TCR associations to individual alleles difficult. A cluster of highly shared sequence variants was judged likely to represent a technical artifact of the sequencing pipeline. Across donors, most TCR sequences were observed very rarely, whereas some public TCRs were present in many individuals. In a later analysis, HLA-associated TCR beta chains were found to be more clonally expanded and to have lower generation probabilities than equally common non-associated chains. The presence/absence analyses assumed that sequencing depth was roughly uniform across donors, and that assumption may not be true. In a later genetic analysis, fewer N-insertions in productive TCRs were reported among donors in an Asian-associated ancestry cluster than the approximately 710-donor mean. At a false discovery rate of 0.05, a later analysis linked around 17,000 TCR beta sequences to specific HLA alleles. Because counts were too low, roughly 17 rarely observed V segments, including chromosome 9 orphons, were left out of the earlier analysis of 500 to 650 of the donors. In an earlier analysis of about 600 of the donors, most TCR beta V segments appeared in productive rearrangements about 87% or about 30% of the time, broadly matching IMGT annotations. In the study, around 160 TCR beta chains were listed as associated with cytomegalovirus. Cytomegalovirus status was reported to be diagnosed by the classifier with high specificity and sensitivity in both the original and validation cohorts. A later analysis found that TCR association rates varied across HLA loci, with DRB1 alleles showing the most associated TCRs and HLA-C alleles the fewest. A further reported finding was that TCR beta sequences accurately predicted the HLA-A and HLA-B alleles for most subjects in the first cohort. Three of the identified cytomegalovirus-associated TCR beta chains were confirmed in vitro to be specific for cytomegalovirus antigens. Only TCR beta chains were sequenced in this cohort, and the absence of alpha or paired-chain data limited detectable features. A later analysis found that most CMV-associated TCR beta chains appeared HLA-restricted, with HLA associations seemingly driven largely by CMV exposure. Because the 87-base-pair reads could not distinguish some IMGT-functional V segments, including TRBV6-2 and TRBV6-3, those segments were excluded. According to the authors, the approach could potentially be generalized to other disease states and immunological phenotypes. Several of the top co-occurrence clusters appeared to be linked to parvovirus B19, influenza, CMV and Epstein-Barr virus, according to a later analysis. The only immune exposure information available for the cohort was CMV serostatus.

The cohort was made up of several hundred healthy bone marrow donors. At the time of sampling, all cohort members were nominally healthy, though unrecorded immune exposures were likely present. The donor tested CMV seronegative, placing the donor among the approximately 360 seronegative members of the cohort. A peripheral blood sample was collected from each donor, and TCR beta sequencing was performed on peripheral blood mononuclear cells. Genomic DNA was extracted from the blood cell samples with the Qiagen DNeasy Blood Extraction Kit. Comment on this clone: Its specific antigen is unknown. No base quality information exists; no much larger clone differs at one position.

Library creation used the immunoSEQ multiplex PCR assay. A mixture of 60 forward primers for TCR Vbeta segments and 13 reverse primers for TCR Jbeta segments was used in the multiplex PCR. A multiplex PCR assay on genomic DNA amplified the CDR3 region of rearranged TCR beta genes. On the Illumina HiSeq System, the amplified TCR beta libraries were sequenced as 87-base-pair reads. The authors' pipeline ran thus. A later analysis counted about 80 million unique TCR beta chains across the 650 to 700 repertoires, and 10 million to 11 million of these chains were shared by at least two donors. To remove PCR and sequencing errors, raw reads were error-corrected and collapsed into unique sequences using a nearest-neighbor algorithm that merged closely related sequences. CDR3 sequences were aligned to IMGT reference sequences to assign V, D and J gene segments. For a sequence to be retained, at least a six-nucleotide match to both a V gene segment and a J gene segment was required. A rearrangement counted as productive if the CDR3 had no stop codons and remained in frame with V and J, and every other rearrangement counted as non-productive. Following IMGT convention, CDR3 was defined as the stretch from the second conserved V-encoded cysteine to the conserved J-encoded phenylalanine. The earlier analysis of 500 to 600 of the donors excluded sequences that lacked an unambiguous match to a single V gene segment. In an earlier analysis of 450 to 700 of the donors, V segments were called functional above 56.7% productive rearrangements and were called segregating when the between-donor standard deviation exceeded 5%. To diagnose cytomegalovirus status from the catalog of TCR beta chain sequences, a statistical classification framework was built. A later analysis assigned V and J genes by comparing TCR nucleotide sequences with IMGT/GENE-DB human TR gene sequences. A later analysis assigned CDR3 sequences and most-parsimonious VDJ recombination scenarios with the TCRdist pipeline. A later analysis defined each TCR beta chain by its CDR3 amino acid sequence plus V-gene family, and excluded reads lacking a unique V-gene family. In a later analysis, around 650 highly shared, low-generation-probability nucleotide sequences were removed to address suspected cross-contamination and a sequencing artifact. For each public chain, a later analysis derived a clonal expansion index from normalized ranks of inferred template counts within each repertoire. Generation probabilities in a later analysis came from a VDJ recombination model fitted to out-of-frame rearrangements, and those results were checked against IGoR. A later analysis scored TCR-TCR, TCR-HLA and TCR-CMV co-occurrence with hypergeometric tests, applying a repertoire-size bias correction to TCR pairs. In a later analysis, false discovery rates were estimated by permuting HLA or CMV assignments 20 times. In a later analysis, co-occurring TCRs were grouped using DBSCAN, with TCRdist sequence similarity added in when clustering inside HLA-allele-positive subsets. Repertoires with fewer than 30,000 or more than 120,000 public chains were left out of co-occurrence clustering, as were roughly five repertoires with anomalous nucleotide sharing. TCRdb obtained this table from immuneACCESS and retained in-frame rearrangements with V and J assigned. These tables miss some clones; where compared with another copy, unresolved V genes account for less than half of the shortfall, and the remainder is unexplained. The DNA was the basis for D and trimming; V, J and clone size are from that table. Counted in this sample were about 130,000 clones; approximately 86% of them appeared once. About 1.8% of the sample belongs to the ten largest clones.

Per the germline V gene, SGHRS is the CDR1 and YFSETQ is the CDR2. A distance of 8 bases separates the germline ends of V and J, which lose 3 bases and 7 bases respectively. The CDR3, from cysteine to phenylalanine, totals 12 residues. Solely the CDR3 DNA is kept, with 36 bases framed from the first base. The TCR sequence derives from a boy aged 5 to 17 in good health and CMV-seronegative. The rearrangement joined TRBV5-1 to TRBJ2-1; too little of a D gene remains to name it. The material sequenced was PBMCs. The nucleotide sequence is TGCGCCAGCAGCTCGACACGGAATGAGCAGTTCTTC. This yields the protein CASSSTRNEQFF.